Listed here are 30 T cell receptor beta chains from one sample, sequenced in a study of T cell responses to AZD1222 COVID-19 vaccine. Profiling relied on immunoSEQ multiplex PCR, and the TCRdb table lists in-frame clones only, not all of them. Counted here are 150,000 to 200,000 clones, approximately 90% occurring once; the ten biggest clones make up about 1.8%. The input for sequencing was peripheral blood, taken 28 days after the second AZD1222 dose. The receptors were sampled from an adult who received the AZD1222 COVID-19 vaccine.

The chain links TRBV7-9 to TRBJ1-4; D may be TRBD1 (6 bases). The CDR3 runs 14 residues. V lost 6 bases and J lost 11, with 19 bases in between. Germline CDR1 reads SEHNR; CDR2 reads FQNEAQ (reference sequence). The CDR3 loop reads CASSQGGGLQKLFF. The CDR3 nucleotides read TGTGCCAGCAGTCAAGGGGGGGGCTTGCAGAAACTGTTTTTT. Full variable domain (outside the CDR3, taken from reference TRBV7-9 and TRBJ1-4): DTGVSQNPRHKITKRGQNVTFRCDPISEHNRLYWYRQTLGQGPEFLTYFQNEAQLEKSRLLSDRFSAERPKGSFSTLEIQRTEQGDSAMYLCASSQGGGLQKLFFGSGTQLSVL.

The rearrangement uses TRBV30 and TRBJ1-1, with a possible D match to TRBD1 (6 bases). The CDR3 sequence is 14 residues long. The germline gives CDR1 GTSNPN, CDR2 SVGIG (reference sequence). V was cut by 2 bases and J by 5 bases, with 15 bases left in between. DNA of the CDR3: TGTGCCTGGAGTTACGGGGGGGCCCGAACTGAAGCTTTCTTT. Translation: CAWSYGGARTEAFF. Supplemented by reference TRBV30 and TRBJ1-1, the full variable domain reads SQTIHQWPATLVQPVGSPLSLECTVEGTSNPNLYWYRQAAGRGLQLLFYSVGIGQISSEVPQNLSASRPQDRQFILSSKKLLLSDSGFYLCAWSYGGARTEAFFGQGTRLTVV.

The gene calls are TRBV7-2 and TRBJ2-7; 12 nucleotides line up with TRBD2. CDR3 size: 15 residues. Germline V gene sequence: CDR1 SGHTA, CDR2 FQGNSA. The junction had 5 bases not matched to a gene; V was cut back by 5 bases and J by 3 bases. The CDR3 is CASSRGTSGFYEQYF. CDR3 in DNA: TGTGCCAGCAGCCGGGGGACTAGCGGGTTCTACGAGCAGTACTTC.

The rearrangement links TRBV15 to TRBJ2-2; 9 positions agree with TRBD2. Germline V gene data show CDR1 as LNHNV and CDR2 as YYDKDF (reference sequence). This CDR3 region has 15 residues. Trimming removed 0 bases from V and 7 bases from J; junction bases left unmatched: 3. Written as DNA, the CDR3 is TGTGCCACCAGCAGAGAGGGGACTAGCTTCGGGGAGCTGTTTTTT. Amino acid sequence: CATSREGTSFGELFF.

V gene TRBV18 combines with J gene TRBJ2-3; D not certain. CDR1 and CDR2 (germline): KGHSH, LQKENI. V was cut by 4 bases and J by 1 base, with 15 bases left in between. CDR3 length equals 16 residues. CDR3 DNA: TGTGCCAGCTCACTTAGGGCCCGCGGTGGCACAGATACGCAGTATTTT. It codes for CASSLRARGGTDTQYF.

The gene calls are TRBV6-2 or TRBV6-3 and TRBJ2-7, with a tentative D call TRBD2 (5 bases). This CDR3 region has 13 residues. V was clipped by 5 bases and J by 3 bases, with 11 bases between them. Germline CDR1 reads MNHEY; CDR2 reads SVGEGT. The CDR3 DNA is TGTGCCAGCAGTAACACTAGGAGCTACGAGCAGTACTTC. It encodes CASSNTRSYEQYF.

The J gene is TRBJ2-1, the V gene TRBV4-1; TRBD2 matches at 12 bases. Germline assignment: CDR1 MGHRA and CDR2 YSYEKL. V lost 0 bases and J lost 7; bases outside the gene matches: 13. CDR3 size: 19 residues. The CDR3 is CASSQDALTSGRWLNEQFF. CDR3 DNA sequence: TGCGCCAGCAGCCAAGATGCCCTGACTAGCGGGAGATGGTTAAATGAGCAGTTCTTC.

The genes are TRBV2 and TRBJ1-1; possibly TRBD1 for D (5 bases). V was cut by 1 base and J by 3 bases, with 9 bases left in between. The germline gives CDR1 SNHLY, CDR2 FYNNEI. The CDR3 contains 14 residues. CDR3 residues: CASSEERRDTEAFF. The CDR3 DNA sequence: TGTGCCAGCAGTGAAGAACGCAGGGACACTGAAGCTTTCTTT.

The V and J genes are TRBV19 and TRBJ2-7, with 7 bases lining up with TRBD1. Losses at the gene ends were 5 bases for V and 1 base for J; bases not matched to a gene: 2. Germline V gene data show CDR1 as LNHDA and CDR2 as SQIVND (reference sequence). The CDR3 totals 13 residues. The CDR3 reads CASSQQGSYEQYF. The CDR3 DNA sequence: TGTGCCAGTAGTCAACAGGGGTCCTACGAGCAGTACTTC.

The V call is TRBV7-9, the J call TRBJ1-6; D gene unclear. The CDR3 covers 17 residues. CDR1 and CDR2 (germline): SEHNR, FQNEAQ (reference sequence). Trimming shortened V by 1 base and J by 10 bases, and 20 bases separated the two germline ends. DNA of the CDR3: TGTGCCAGCAGCTTAGGGGGTCAGACCTATATTCGGTCACCCCTCCACTTT. Amino acids: CASSLGGQTYIRSPLHF.

The chain links TRBV13 to TRBJ1-2; the D gene is possibly TRBD1 (5 bases). Germline V gives CDR1 PRHDT, CDR2 FYEKMQ (reference sequence). V dropped 3 bases and J dropped 4 bases, with 9 bases sitting between them. The CDR3 covers 13 residues. The CDR3 DNA sequence: TGTGCCAGCAGCTTGGTCCAGGGCTATGGCTACACCTTC. This codes for CASSLVQGYGYTF.

This clone has only one observation. This chain uses TRBV6-2 or TRBV6-3 with TRBJ2-1; 15 nucleotides line up with TRBD2. The ends lost 0 bases at V and 0 bases at J; junction bases unmatched: 6. CDR3 size: 20 residues. The germline V gene encodes CDR1 MNHEY and CDR2 SVGEGT. In nucleotides, the CDR3 is TGTGCCAGCAGTTACTCGAAACTGGGACTAGCGGGAGGCTCCTACAATGAGCAGTTCTTC. Its protein is CASSYSKLGLAGGSYNEQFF.

This chain joins TRBV19 and TRBJ1-5; 8 bases are a match to TRBD1. CDR3 length: 17 residues. CDR1 LNHDA and CDR2 SQIVND come from the germline V gene (reference sequence). V gave up 1 base and J gave up 5 bases; unmatched junction bases: 10. CDR3 nucleotides: TGTGCCAGTAGTATAGCGCCATGGGACAGGCGCGATCAGCCCCAGCATTTT. It codes for CASSIAPWDRRDQPQHF.

J is TRBJ1-4 and V is TRBV6-1; no reliable D call. V shed 2 bases and J shed 5 bases, with 15 bases lying between them. CDR3 length: 16 residues. CDR1 is MNHNS and CDR2 is SASEGT in the germline V gene. The CDR3 is CASSERAGILNEKLFF. The CDR3 DNA follows: TGTGCCAGCAGTGAAAGGGCGGGAATCTTAAATGAAAAACTGTTTTTT.

This clone was detected only a few times. The genes are TRBV12-3 or TRBV12-4 and TRBJ2-1; 9 bases are shared with TRBD1. V lost 2 bases, J lost 14 bases, and 4 bases stayed unmatched. The CDR3 sequence is 12 residues long. CDR3 in amino acids: CASSLSGTGKFF. The DNA for the CDR3 is TGTGCCAGCAGTTTAAGCGGGACAGGGAAGTTCTTC.

The table lists this clone with many counts. The gene calls are TRBV19 and TRBJ2-7; 11 nucleotides align to TRBD1. The CDR3 runs 15 residues. After removal of 6 bases from V and 4 bases from J, the junction contained 8 bases not matched to a gene. Germline assignment: CDR1 LNHDA and CDR2 SQIVND (reference sequence). The CDR3 region is CASRRTGQGGYEQYF. As DNA, the CDR3 is TGTGCCAGTAGAAGAACGGGACAGGGGGGATACGAGCAGTACTTC.

This chain connects TRBV5-4 to TRBJ1-1, with a weak D call TRBD1 (6 bases). CDR3 length: 15 amino acids. Trimming stripped 3 bases from V and 0 bases from J, with 12 bases between. Germline V lookup: CDR1 SGHNT, CDR2 YYREEE (reference sequence). The CDR3 bases are TGTGCCAGCAGCTACTGGACAGTCTTGAACACTGAAGCTTTCTTT. Encoded protein: CASSYWTVLNTEAFF.

This clone was counted between two and nine times. The V gene is TRBV30, the J gene TRBJ1-6, with D perhaps matching TRBD1 (6 bases). The V end lost 5 bases, the J end lost 10 bases, and 15 bases lay between the germline ends. From germline, CDR1 is GTSNPN and CDR2 SVGIG (reference sequence). This CDR3 contains 13 residues. The CDR3 region is CAWAQGWESPLHF. Here the CDR3 DNA reads TGTGCCTGGGCCCAGGGGTGGGAGTCACCCCTCCACTTT. Supplemented by reference TRBV30 and TRBJ1-6, the full variable domain reads SQTIHQWPATLVQPVGSPLSLECTVEGTSNPNLYWYRQAAGRGLQLLFYSVGIGQISSEVPQNLSASRPQDRQFILSSKKLLLSDSGFYLCAWAQGWESPLHFGNGTRLTVT.

The chain uses TRBV11-2 and TRBJ2-7, with D perhaps TRBD1 (6 bases). V was cut by 5 bases and J by 7 bases, with 21 bases left in between. The CDR3 is 15 residues long. Germline V gene data show CDR1 as SGHAT and CDR2 as FQNNGV. DNA of the CDR3: TGTGCCAGCAGCCACGGACAGATGAGAACGGGTGAGCAGTACTTC. This gives the protein CASSHGQMRTGEQYF.

The V call is TRBV28, the J call TRBJ1-2; D not resolved. V was trimmed by 4 bases and J by 4 bases, leaving 19 bases between them. CDR3 size: 16 residues. Looked up from germline, CDR1 is MDHEN and CDR2 is SYDVKM. Here the CDR3 reads CASSSAGRAPPYGYTF. The CDR3 DNA reads TGTGCCAGCAGTTCCGCTGGACGAGCCCCTCCCTATGGCTACACCTTC.

This clone was recorded only once. The chain recombines TRBV20-1 with TRBJ1-2; D not resolved. The germline gives CDR1 DFQATT, CDR2 SNEGSKA (reference sequence). The CDR3 sequence is 8 residues long. CDR3: CRDRGYTF. The DNA of the CDR3 is TGCAGGGACCGGGGCTACACCTTC.

This clone was observed a single time. This chain joins TRBV20-1 and TRBJ1-5; 9 bases match TRBD1. Germline V lookup: CDR1 DFQATT, CDR2 SNEGSKA (reference sequence). This CDR3 region has 14 residues. Trimming took 3 bases from V and 6 from J; bases not matched to a gene: 6. Here the CDR3 reads CSASRDREAQPQHF. The CDR3 DNA follows: TGCAGTGCTAGTCGGGACAGGGAGGCTCAGCCCCAGCATTTT.

The genes are TRBV27 and TRBJ1-2; 8 bases match TRBD1. The trim removed 6 bases at V and 4 bases at J, leaving 4 bases unmatched. CDR3 length: 13 amino acids. In germline, CDR1 is MNHEY, CDR2 SMNVEV (reference sequence). The CDR3 nucleotides read TGTGCCAGCAGGGCGGGACAGGCCTATGGCTACACCTTC. It translates to CASRAGQAYGYTF.

As DNA, the CDR3 is TGTGCCAGCAATAGAAGAGGAGGGGGGCCCAGCACAGATACGCAGTATTTT. This sequence encodes CASNRRGGGPSTDTQYF. The chain carries TRBV7-9 and TRBJ2-3; D tentatively fits TRBD1 or TRBD2 (6 bases each). V was trimmed by 7 bases and J by 0 bases, leaving 20 bases between them. Germline CDR1 reads SEHNR; CDR2 reads FQNEAQ (reference sequence). The CDR3 totals 17 residues. The entire variable domain, with the rest obtained from reference TRBV7-9 and TRBJ2-3, is as follows: DTGVSQNPRHKITKRGQNVTFRCDPISEHNRLYWYRQTLGQGPEFLTYFQNEAQLEKSRLLSDRFSAERPKGSFSTLEIQRTEQGDSAMYLCASNRRGGGPSTDTQYFGPGTRLTVL.

V and J are TRBV5-6 and TRBJ1-1; D is uncertain. This CDR3 has 14 residues. The germline V and J ends were trimmed by 0 bases and 0 bases, with 6 bases remaining between them. The germline gives CDR1 SGHDT, CDR2 YYEEEE. The CDR3 nucleotides are TGTGCCAGCAGCTTGGGTGTTATGAACACTGAAGCTTTCTTT. This sequence encodes CASSLGVMNTEAFF.

The chain couples TRBV9 to TRBJ1-2, with TRBD1 as a possible D gene (6 bases). Per the germline V gene, CDR1 is SGDLS and CDR2 is YYNGEE. The CDR3 covers 13 residues. Trimming removed 5 bases from V and 7 bases from J, with 15 bases in between. CDR3 amino acids: CASSLGGALGYTF. The CDR3 bases are TGTGCCAGCAGTCTCGGGGGGGCGCTTGGCTACACCTTC. The full variable domain, completed using reference TRBV9 and TRBJ1-2, is DSGVTQTPKHLITATGQRVTLRCSPRSGDLSVYWYQQSLDQGLQFLIQYYNGEERAKGNILERFSAQQFPDLHSELNLSSLELGDSALYFCASSLGGALGYTFGSGTRLTVV.

The rearrangement links TRBV11-2 to TRBJ2-2, with D possibly being TRBD2 (5 bases). This CDR3 has 13 residues. Germline CDR1 is SGHAT and CDR2 is FQNNGV. Trimming removed 7 bases at V and 7 bases at J, with 13 bases between. This chain's CDR3 is CASTPSGFGELFF. CDR3 sequence (DNA): TGTGCCAGCACCCCATCGGGGTTCGGGGAGCTGTTTTTT.

As regards this clone: This sample also contains other DNA sequences that code for the same CDR3. The J gene is TRBJ2-5, the V gene TRBV5-1; 7 positions match TRBD2. This CDR3 has 13 residues. The germline V gene encodes CDR1 SGHRS and CDR2 YFSETQ. V shed 0 bases, J shed 4 bases, and the junction held 0 bases outside the gene matches. CDR3 residues: CASSLGGGETQYF. CDR3 DNA: TGCGCCAGCAGCTTGGGCGGGGGAGAGACCCAGTACTTC.

This clone was found once. The V call is TRBV6-1, the J call TRBJ2-5, with 7 bases that match TRBD2. Losses at the gene ends were 2 bases for V and 5 bases for J; bases not matched to a gene: 2. This CDR3 spans 13 amino acids. CDR1 MNHNS and CDR2 SASEGT come from the germline V gene. The CDR3: CASSEMGGETQYF. The CDR3 DNA follows: TGTGCCAGCAGTGAAATGGGAGGGGAGACCCAGTACTTC.

This clone was seen a single time. This chain uses TRBV5-4 with TRBJ2-1; the match to TRBD2 covers 7 bases. The CDR3 totals 13 residues. Looked up from germline, CDR1 is SGHNT and CDR2 is YYREEE (reference sequence). The V gene end was trimmed by 4 bases and the J gene end by 3 bases; junction bases not matched to a gene: 1. In DNA, the CDR3 is TGTGCCAGCAGCCGGACTAGCTACAATGAGCAGTTCTTC. Residues: CASSRTSYNEQFF.